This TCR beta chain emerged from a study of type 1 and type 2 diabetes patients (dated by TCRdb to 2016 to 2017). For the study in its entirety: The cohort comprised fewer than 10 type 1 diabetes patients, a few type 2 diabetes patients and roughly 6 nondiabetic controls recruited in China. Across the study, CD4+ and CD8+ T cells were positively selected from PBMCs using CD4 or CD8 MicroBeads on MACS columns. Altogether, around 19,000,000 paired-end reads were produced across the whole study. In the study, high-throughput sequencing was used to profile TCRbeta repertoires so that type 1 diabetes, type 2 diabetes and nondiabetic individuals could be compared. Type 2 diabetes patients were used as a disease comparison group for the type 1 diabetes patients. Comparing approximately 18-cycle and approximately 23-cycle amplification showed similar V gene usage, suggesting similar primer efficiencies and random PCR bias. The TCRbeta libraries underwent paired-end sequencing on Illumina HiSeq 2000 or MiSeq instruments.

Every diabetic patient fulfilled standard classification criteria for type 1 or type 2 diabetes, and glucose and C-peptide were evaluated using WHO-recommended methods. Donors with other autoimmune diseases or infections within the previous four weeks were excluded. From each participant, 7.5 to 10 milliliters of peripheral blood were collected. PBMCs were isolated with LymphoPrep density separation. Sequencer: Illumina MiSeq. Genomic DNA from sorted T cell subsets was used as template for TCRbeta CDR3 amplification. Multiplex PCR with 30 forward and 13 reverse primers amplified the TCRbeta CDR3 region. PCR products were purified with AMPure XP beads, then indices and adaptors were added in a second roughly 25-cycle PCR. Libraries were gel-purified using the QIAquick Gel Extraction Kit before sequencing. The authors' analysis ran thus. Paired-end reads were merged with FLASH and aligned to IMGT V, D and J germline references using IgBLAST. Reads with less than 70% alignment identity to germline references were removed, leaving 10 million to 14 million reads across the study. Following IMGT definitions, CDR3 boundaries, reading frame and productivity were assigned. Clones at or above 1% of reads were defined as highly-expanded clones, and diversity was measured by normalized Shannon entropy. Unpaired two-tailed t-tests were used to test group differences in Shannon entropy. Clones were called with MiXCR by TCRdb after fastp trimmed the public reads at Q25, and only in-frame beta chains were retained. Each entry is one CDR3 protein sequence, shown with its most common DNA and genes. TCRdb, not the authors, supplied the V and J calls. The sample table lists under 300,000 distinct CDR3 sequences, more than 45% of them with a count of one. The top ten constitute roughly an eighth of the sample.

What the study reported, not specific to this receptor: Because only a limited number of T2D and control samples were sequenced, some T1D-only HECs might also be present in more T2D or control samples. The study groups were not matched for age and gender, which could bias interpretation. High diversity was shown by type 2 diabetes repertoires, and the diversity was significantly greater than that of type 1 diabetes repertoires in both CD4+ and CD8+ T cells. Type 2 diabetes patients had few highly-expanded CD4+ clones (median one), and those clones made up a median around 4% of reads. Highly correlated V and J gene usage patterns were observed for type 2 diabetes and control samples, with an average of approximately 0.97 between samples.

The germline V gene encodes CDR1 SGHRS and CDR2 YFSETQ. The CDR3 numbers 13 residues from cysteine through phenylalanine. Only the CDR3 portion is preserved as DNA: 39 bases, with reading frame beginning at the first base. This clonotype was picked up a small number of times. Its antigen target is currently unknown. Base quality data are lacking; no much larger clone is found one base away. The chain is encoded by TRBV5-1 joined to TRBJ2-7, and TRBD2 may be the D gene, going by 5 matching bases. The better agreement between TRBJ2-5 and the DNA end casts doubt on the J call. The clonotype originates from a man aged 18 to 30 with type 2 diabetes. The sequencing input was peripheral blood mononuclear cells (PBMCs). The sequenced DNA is TGCGCCAGCAGCCTCTCAGAGGGAGAGACCCAGTACTTC. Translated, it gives CASSLSEGETQYF.